Below are 24 T cell receptor beta chains sequenced from a single sample in a study of cytomegalovirus exposure and HLA in healthy donors. In the PCR, 60 Vbeta and 13 Jbeta primers were used. Generated by immunoSEQ multiplex PCR, the TCRdb table keeps only in-frame clones and is missing some. The top ten hold 1.7% of the sample, which has under 150,000 clones, about 85% seen once. The sequenced material came from PBMCs. These receptors were collected from a boy aged 10-17 years in good health and CMV-seronegative.

The table lists this clone with a few counts. The rearrangement uses TRBV7-8 and TRBJ1-1, with 8 bases aligning to TRBD1. Germline V CDR1 and CDR2: SGHVS, FQNEAQ. This CDR3 is built from 12 residues. Trimming removed 7 bases from V and 6 bases from J; junction bases left unmatched: 4. The chain's CDR3 is CASTPQGAEAFF. CDR3 DNA sequence: TGTGCCAGCACCCCACAGGGGGCTGAAGCTTTCTTT.

This clone was detected once. This chain uses TRBV18 with TRBJ2-7; TRBD2 is a possible D gene (7 bases). Germline V gene sequence: CDR1 KGHSH, CDR2 LQKENI. The CDR3 has 13 residues. Trimming shortened V by 4 bases and J by 3 bases, and 10 bases separated the two germline ends. The CDR3, as DNA: TGTGCCAGCTCACAAGGGGGGGACTACGAGCAGTACTTC. Translation gives CASSQGGDYEQYF.

The CDR3: CASTKTGRPYEQYF. The CDR3 DNA reads TGTGCCAGCACCAAGACAGGGAGGCCCTACGAGCAGTACTTC. The rearrangement uses TRBV6-5 and TRBJ2-7, with D maybe TRBD1 (7 bases). This CDR3 is 14 amino acids long. The germline V gene encodes CDR1 MNHEY and CDR2 SVGAGI. V was trimmed by 7 bases and J by 2 bases, leaving 15 bases between them.

The chain couples TRBV5-1 to TRBJ1-1, with a tentative D call TRBD1 (6 bases). The CDR3 consists of 14 residues. V gave up 0 bases and J gave up 10 bases, with 16 bases separating them. Germline V gene sequence: CDR1 SGHRS, CDR2 YFSETQ. CDR3 in amino acids: CASSLGTAEPGAFF. CDR3 nucleotide sequence: TGCGCCAGCAGCTTGGGGACAGCTGAACCGGGAGCTTTCTTT.

This clone was counted many times. The rearrangement links TRBV6-4 to TRBJ2-1; 11 bases match TRBD1. The junction had 5 bases not matched to a gene; V was cut back by 2 bases and J by 8 bases. The germline V gene has CDR1 MRHNA and CDR2 SNTAGT. The CDR3 sequence is 15 residues long. The DNA for the CDR3 is TGTGCCAGCAGTGACATCCCGGACAGGGGGCATGAGCAGTTCTTC. It encodes CASSDIPDRGHEQFF.

The rearrangement links TRBV6-6 to TRBJ2-7; 8 bases are a match to TRBD1. CDR1 is MNHNY and CDR2 is SVGAGI in the germline V gene (reference sequence). J was trimmed by 5 bases and V by 4 bases; bases with no gene match: 10. The CDR3 extends over 15 amino acids. The CDR3: CASSSPGQGFHEQYF. The CDR3 nucleotides are TGTGCCAGCAGTTCCCCTGGACAGGGTTTCCACGAGCAGTACTTC.

J is TRBJ1-5 and V is TRBV27; no clear D gene. Looked up from germline, CDR1 is MNHEY and CDR2 is SMNVEV (reference sequence). This CDR3 has 16 residues. V lost 2 bases to trimming and J lost 0 bases, with 11 bases between them. CDR3 residues: CASSLSFPNSNQPQHF. CDR3 coding DNA: TGTGCCAGCAGTTTAAGCTTCCCTAATAGCAATCAGCCCCAGCATTTT.

The chain joins TRBV27 to TRBJ2-4; a weak D match, TRBD1 (8 bases). The CDR3 runs 15 residues. CDR1 and CDR2 (germline): MNHEY, SMNVEV (reference sequence). Trimming shortened V by 5 bases and J by 4 bases, and 15 bases separated the two germline ends. CDR3 nucleotide sequence: TGTGCCAGCAGTGCACCACAGGGGGGGAAAAACATTCAGTACTTC. Amino acids: CASSAPQGGKNIQYF.

The count of this clone is one. The rearrangement joins TRBV5-4 to TRBJ1-2, with D possibly matching TRBD1 (5 bases). CDR3 length: 13 amino acids. V lost 3 bases, J lost 5 bases, and 11 bases lay in between. Germline-derived CDR1 and CDR2 are SGHNT and YYREEE (reference sequence). The CDR3 DNA follows: TGTGCCAGCAGCTCCCTGGGGCTTTATGGCTACACCTTC. This sequence encodes CASSSLGLYGYTF. The full variable domain, rest sourced from reference TRBV5-4 and TRBJ1-2, is ETGVTQSPTHLIKTRGQQVTLRCSSQSGHNTVSWYQQALGQGPQFIFQYYREEENGRGNFPPRFSGLQFPNYSSELNVNALELDDSALYLCASSSLGLYGYTFGSGTRLTVV.

The rearrangement joins TRBV7-2 to TRBJ1-4; no firm D call. The ends were cut back, 5 bases at V and 5 bases at J, with 12 bases in the middle. The CDR3 consists of 14 residues. The germline V gene encodes CDR1 SGHTA and CDR2 FQGNSA. CDR3 loop: CASSLAGSNEKLFF. CDR3 coding DNA: TGTGCCAGCAGCCTCGCAGGATCCAATGAAAAACTGTTTTTT.

The genes are TRBV19 and TRBJ1-2; D unclear. The ends were cut back, 8 bases at V and 8 bases at J, with 15 bases in the middle. The CDR3 sequence is 12 residues long. Germline CDR1 and CDR2: LNHDA and SQIVND (reference sequence). CDR3 protein: CASQDWSQGYTF. The CDR3 region has the DNA TGTGCCAGTCAGGACTGGTCTCAGGGCTACACCTTC.

The chain is built from TRBV19 and TRBJ1-1; tentatively, D is TRBD1 (6 bases). Trimming removed 6 bases at V and 4 bases at J, with 18 bases between. CDR3 length equals 15 residues. Germline loops: CDR1 LNHDA, CDR2 SQIVND (reference sequence). The CDR3 spells CASRQTGLTGTEAFF. In nucleotides, the CDR3 is TGTGCCAGTAGACAGACAGGATTGACGGGCACTGAAGCTTTCTTT.

The chain joins TRBV2 to TRBJ1-2, with 7 positions matching TRBD1. Trimming at V came to 0 bases and at J to 2 bases, leaving 12 bases not matched to a gene. CDR3 length equals 18 residues. Germline values: CDR1 SNHLY, CDR2 FYNNEI. The CDR3 bases are TGTGCCAGCAGTGAAGCCGAGACAGGGAGGCCCTTAAACTATGGCTACACCTTC. It is translated as CASSEAETGRPLNYGYTF.

The chain links TRBV2 to TRBJ2-1, with 9 bases fitting TRBD2. Germline values: CDR1 SNHLY, CDR2 FYNNEI. Germline trimming cut 6 bases from V and 5 bases from J; bases unmatched to any gene: 5. This CDR3 region has 14 residues. The CDR3, as DNA: TGTGCCAGCAGCCGACTAGCGGCCAACAATGAGCAGTTCTTC. Translation: CASSRLAANNEQFF.

This clone was detected a few times. The chain uses TRBV5-6 and TRBJ2-2; D possibly corresponds to TRBD2 (6 bases). The ends were cut back, 5 bases at V and 0 bases at J, with 14 bases in the middle. The CDR3 extends over 16 amino acids. CDR1 and CDR2 from the germline V gene are SGHDT and YYEEEE. The CDR3 coding sequence is TGTGCCAGCAGTTGGGACTTCAGATCGAACACCGGGGAGCTGTTTTTT. Its translation is CASSWDFRSNTGELFF.

The V gene is TRBV7-9, the J gene TRBJ1-2; D is unclear. This CDR3 comprises 17 residues. CDR1 is SEHNR, CDR2 FQNEAQ, per germline (reference sequence). Trimming removed 2 bases at V and 5 bases at J, with 21 bases between. Written as DNA, the CDR3 is TGTGCCAGCAGCTTATACGAGCTGGGCCGCTACCTTTATGGCTACACCTTC. Translation: CASSLYELGRYLYGYTF.

V usage is TRBV5-4 and J usage is TRBJ2-1; weak D call: TRBD2 (5 bases). Germline assignment: CDR1 SGHNT and CDR2 YYREEE (reference sequence). This CDR3 is built from 16 residues. Trimming left V 4 bases short and J 0 bases short, with 14 bases between. The CDR3 DNA follows: TGTGCCAGCAGCGGAGCTCCGGGATTCTCCTACAATGAGCAGTTCTTC. It encodes CASSGAPGFSYNEQFF.

The J gene is TRBJ2-7, the V gene TRBV5-4; 12 nucleotides agree with TRBD1. This CDR3 comprises 17 residues. Germline values: CDR1 SGHNT, CDR2 YYREEE (reference sequence). Trimming removed 5 bases from V and 2 bases from J; junction bases left unmatched: 11. CDR3 sequence (DNA): TGTGCCAGCAGTTACCCCGGGACAGGGGGCGTCCCCTACGAGCAGTACTTC. Protein sequence: CASSYPGTGGVPYEQYF.

The chain links TRBV1 to TRBJ2-1; the table's D call, TRBD2, was not checked against the DNA. TRBV1 constitutes a pseudogene. The CDR3 totals 17 residues. CDR3 DNA: TGCACCAGCAGCCAATCTAGCGGGAGGTCCCTTTACAATGAGCAGTTCTTC. Protein: CTSSQSSGRSLYNEQFF.

The chain couples TRBV6-5 to TRBJ2-7, with 7 nucleotides matching TRBD2. The ends lost 0 bases at V and 5 bases at J; junction bases unmatched: 10. The V gene's germline CDR1 is MNHEY and CDR2 SVGAGI. The CDR3 length is 16 residues. The CDR3 reads CASSYSRGGSIHEQYF. The CDR3 DNA is TGTGCCAGCAGTTACTCACGTGGCGGGAGTATCCACGAGCAGTACTTC.

The chain employs TRBV6-4 and TRBJ2-7; TRBD1 is a possible D gene (5 bases). Trimming pared 3 bases from V and 3 bases from J, leaving 12 bases between. The germline V gene encodes CDR1 MRHNA and CDR2 SNTAGT. The CDR3 covers 14 residues. The CDR3 region has the DNA TGTGCCAGCAGTGAACCAGGGTATCACTACGAGCAGTACTTC. It encodes CASSEPGYHYEQYF.

The chain combines TRBV5-4 with TRBJ1-2, with 9 bases fitting TRBD1. The CDR3 extends over 17 amino acids. V lost 4 bases to trimming and J lost 1 base; unmatched junction nucleotides: 11. Germline V gene data show CDR1 as SGHNT and CDR2 as YYREEE (reference sequence). CDR3 in amino acids: CASSTAGTGPLNYGYTF. The CDR3 region has the DNA TGTGCCAGCAGCACCGCCGGGACAGGGCCGCTTAACTATGGCTACACCTTC.

The rearrangement uses TRBV4-1 and TRBJ2-3, with 7 bases fitting TRBD1. This CDR3 region has 15 residues. Per germline, CDR1 MGHRA and CDR2 YSYEKL. V lost 1 base and J lost 4; bases outside the gene matches: 5. The CDR3 DNA follows: TGCGCCAGCAGCCAAGCTGACAGGGTTGCAGATACGCAGTATTTT. It yields the protein CASSQADRVADTQYF.

The chain has TRBV7-2 and TRBJ2-7; 13 bases are a match to TRBD2. The junction had 8 bases not matched to a gene; V was cut back by 2 bases and J by 4 bases. This CDR3 comprises 17 residues. The germline V gene has CDR1 SGHTA and CDR2 FQGNSA. CDR3 amino acids: CASSLMVGLAGVYEQYF. CDR3 nucleotide sequence: TGTGCCAGCAGCTTAATGGTAGGACTAGCGGGAGTTTACGAGCAGTACTTC.